The entry below gives a single T cell receptor (beta chain) sequence along with its context. The sample is drawn from a study of blood T cell repertoires in COVID-19. Study-level information: Sources were T cells, B-cell-depleted T cells, or PBMCs; the material itself was cDNA or gDNA.

Original handling: Cell counts per sample came from amplifying reference gene primers. Sequencing was performed with immunoSEQ multiplex PCR; in TCRdb, only in-frame clones are kept and a portion is missing. V, J and clone size were drawn from that table, and D and trimming were deduced from the DNA. The data show 270,000 or so clones, approximately 82% seen once. Germline V CDR1 and CDR2: MDHEN, SYDVKM. V was trimmed by 3 bases and J by 3 bases, leaving 12 bases between them. This CDR3 is built from 15 residues. The receptor was isolated from a woman in her late teens or twenties with acute or convalescent COVID-19. What was sequenced was peripheral blood. V gene TRBV28 combines with J gene TRBJ2-1, with a possible D match to TRBD2 (5 bases). The CDR3 DNA is TGTGCCAGCAGTTTTTGGGCGGGCTTCTACAATGAGCAGTTCTTC. It yields the protein CASSFWAGFYNEQFF.